The rows below give T cell receptor beta chains drawn from one sample of a study of Tregs in tolerant kidney transplant recipients. Profiling relied on immunoSEQ multiplex PCR, and the TCRdb table lists in-frame clones only, not all of them. The sample has over 50,000 clones, approximately 85% seen once. The sequencing used Tregs from blood, collected before the transplant. The receptors shown here come from a human donor who received a combined kidney and bone marrow transplant. CDR3s include the opening cysteine and the closing phenylalanine or tryptophan. The D gene is left open where the match is weak. Clone sizes are given selectively: once, few, many, or a class where the clone is expanded.

j_gene	v_gene	abundance	d_gene	CDR3nt	CDR3aa
TRBJ1-2	TRBV6-5	NA	TRBD1	TGTGCCACCTCAACCAGGGGGCAGAGCTACACCTTC	CATSTRGQSYTF
TRBJ2-5	TRBV10-3	NA	NA	TGTGCCATCAGTGAGTCTGGGACCATGGGGGAAGAGACCCAGTACTTC	CAISESGTMGEETQYF
TRBJ2-3	TRBV11-1	NA	NA	TGTGCCAGCAGCAGACTTTACACAGATACGCAGTATTTT	CASSRLYTDTQYF
TRBJ1-3	TRBV28	NA	NA	TGTGCCAGCAGGTCCCCGGGGGGGTCTGGAAACACCATATATTTT	CASRSPGGSGNTIYF
TRBJ2-7	TRBV5-6	once	NA	TGTGCCAGCAGCTTGGCGTCTACCGGGGCTCTGGCGCAGTACTTC	CASSLASTGALAQYF
TRBJ1-1	TRBV27	NA	NA	TGTGCCAGCAGTTTGATCCCCCTCCCGGGCGGGTCTGAAGCTTTCTTT	CASSLIPLPGGSEAFF
TRBJ1-6	TRBV7-9	NA	NA	TGTGCCAGCAGCCCCAGCAATTCACCCCTCCACTTT	CASSPSNSPLHF
TRBJ2-3	TRBV6-1	NA	TRBD2	TGTGCCAGCAGTGAAGTTGGACTAGCGGGGCACACAGATACGCAGTATTTT	CASSEVGLAGHTDTQYF
TRBJ1-1	TRBV15	NA	NA	TGTGCCACCAGCAGAGGGGGCCCCTTTACGACAGAAAACACTGAAGCTTTCTTT	CATSRGGPFTTENTEAFF
TRBJ2-3	TRBV6-5	few	NA	TGTGCCAGCACCTCGGCCAGCGTAGCAGATACGCAGTATTTT	CASTSASVADTQYF
TRBJ2-5	TRBV7-9	NA	TRBD2	TGTGCCAGCAGCCACGAGGGAGGGCGAGAGACCCAGTACTTC	CASSHEGGRETQYF
TRBJ2-7	TRBV11-2	NA	TRBD2	TGTGCCAGCAGCTTAGGGGCCCCATGGGCTAGCGGTACCTACGAGCAGTACTTC	CASSLGAPWASGTYEQYF
TRBJ2-1	TRBV9	NA	TRBD2	TGTGCCAGCAGCAGAAGCGGGAGTACCTACAATGAGCAGTTCTTC	CASSRSGSTYNEQFF
TRBJ1-1	TRBV5-1	NA	TRBD1	TGCGCCAGCAGCTTGACAGGGGGCTCGGCTTTCTTT	CASSLTGGSAFF
TRBJ2-7	TRBV19	medium-sized	NA	TGTGCCAGTAGTATTGGGCGGAACGCCTACGAGCAGTACTTC	CASSIGRNAYEQYF
TRBJ1-5	TRBV21-1	NA	NA	TGTGCCAGCAGCGAGCGACAGGTGAATCAGCCCCAGCATTTT	CASSERQVNQPQHF